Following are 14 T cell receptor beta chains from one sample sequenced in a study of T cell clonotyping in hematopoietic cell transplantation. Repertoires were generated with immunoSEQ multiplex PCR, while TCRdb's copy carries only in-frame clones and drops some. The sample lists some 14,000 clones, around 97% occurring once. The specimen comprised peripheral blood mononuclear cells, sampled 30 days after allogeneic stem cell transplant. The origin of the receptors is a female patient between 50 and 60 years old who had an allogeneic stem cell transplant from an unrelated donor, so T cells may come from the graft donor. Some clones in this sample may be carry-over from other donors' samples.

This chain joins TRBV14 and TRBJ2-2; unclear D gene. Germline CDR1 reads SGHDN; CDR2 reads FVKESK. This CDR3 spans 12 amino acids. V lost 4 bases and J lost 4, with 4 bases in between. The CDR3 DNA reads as TGTGCCAGCAGCCGGGTCACCGGGGAGCTGTTTTTT. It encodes CASSRVTGELFF.

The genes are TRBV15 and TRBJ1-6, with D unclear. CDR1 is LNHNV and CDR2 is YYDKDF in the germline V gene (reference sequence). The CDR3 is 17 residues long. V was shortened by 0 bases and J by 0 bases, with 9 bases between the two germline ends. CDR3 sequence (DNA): TGTGCCACCAGCAGAGACGGCTCTAGCTCCTATAATTCACCCCTCCACTTT. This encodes CATSRDGSSSYNSPLHF. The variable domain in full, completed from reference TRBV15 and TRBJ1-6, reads DAMVIQNPRYQVTQFGKPVTLSCSQTLNHNVMYWYQQKSSQAPKLLFHYYDKDFNNEADTPDNFQSRRPNTSFCFLDIRSPGLGDTAMYLCATSRDGSSSYNSPLHFGNGTRLTVT.

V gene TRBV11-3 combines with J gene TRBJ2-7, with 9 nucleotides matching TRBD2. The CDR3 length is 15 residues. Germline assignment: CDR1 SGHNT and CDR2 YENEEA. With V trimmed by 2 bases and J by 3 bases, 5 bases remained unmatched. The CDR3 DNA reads TGTGCCAGCAGCTTAAATAGCGGGGGATACTACGAGCAGTACTTC. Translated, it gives CASSLNSGGYYEQYF.

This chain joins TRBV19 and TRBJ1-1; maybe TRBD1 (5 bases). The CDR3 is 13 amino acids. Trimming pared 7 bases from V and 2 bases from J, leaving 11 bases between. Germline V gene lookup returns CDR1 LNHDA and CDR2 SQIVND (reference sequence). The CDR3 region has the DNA TGTGCCAGTACCATTACAGGTAACACTGAAGCTTTCTTT. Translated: CASTITGNTEAFF.

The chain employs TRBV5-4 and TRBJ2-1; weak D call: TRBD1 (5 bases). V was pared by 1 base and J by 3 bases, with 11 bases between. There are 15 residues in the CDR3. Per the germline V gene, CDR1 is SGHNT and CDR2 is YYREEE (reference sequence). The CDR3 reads CASSLRQGSYNEQFF. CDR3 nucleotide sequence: TGTGCCAGCAGCTTGAGGCAGGGCAGCTACAATGAGCAGTTCTTC.

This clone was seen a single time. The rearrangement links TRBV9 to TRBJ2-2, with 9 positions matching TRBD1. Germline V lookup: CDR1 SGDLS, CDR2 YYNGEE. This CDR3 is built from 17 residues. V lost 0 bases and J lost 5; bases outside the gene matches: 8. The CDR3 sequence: CASSVDLGQGGTGELFF. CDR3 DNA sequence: TGTGCCAGCAGCGTAGACCTGGGACAGGGTGGGACCGGGGAGCTGTTTTTT.

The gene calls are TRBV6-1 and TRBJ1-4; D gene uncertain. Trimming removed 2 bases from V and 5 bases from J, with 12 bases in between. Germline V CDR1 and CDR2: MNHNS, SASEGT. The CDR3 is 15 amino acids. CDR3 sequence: CASSEKGGRNEKLFF. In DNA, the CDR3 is TGTGCCAGCAGTGAAAAGGGTGGTAGGAATGAAAAACTGTTTTTT.

CDR3 bases: TGCAGCGTTATATCGAACACTGAAGCTTTCTTT. This encodes CSVISNTEAFF. The V call is TRBV29-1, the J call TRBJ1-1; D unclear. CDR1 and CDR2 (germline): SQVTM, ANQGSEA. This CDR3 has 11 amino acids. V lost 5 bases, J lost 1 base, and 5 bases lay in between.

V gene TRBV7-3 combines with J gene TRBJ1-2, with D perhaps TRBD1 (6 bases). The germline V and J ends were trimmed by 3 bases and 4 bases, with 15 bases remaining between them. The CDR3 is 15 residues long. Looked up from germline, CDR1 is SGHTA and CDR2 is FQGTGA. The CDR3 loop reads CASSFHGGNTYGYTF. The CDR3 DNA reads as TGTGCCAGCAGCTTCCACGGGGGCAACACCTATGGCTACACCTTC.

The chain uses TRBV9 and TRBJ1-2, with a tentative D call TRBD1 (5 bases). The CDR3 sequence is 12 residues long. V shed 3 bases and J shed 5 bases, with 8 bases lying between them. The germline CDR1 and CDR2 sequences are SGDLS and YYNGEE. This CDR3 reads CASSARGYGYTF. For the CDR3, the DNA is TGTGCCAGCAGCGCTAGGGGTTATGGCTACACCTTC. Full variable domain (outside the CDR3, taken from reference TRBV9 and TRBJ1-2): DSGVTQTPKHLITATGQRVTLRCSPRSGDLSVYWYQQSLDQGLQFLIQYYNGEERAKGNILERFSAQQFPDLHSELNLSSLELGDSALYFCASSARGYGYTFGSGTRLTVV.

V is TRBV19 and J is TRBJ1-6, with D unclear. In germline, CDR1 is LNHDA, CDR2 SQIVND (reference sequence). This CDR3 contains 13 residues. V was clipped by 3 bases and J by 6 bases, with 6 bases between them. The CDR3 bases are TGTGCCAGTAGTATCAAGGGTAATTCACCCCTCCACTTT. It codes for CASSIKGNSPLHF.

CDR3 sequence (DNA): TGCGCCAGCAGCTCCCGGGACAGGGGGATCTACGAGCAGTACTTC. This sequence encodes CASSSRDRGIYEQYF. The gene calls are TRBV5-1 and TRBJ2-7, with 11 positions matching TRBD1. The CDR3 covers 15 residues. Germline assignment: CDR1 SGHRS and CDR2 YFSETQ. Unmatched junction bases numbered 5, after V lost 3 bases and J lost 3 bases.

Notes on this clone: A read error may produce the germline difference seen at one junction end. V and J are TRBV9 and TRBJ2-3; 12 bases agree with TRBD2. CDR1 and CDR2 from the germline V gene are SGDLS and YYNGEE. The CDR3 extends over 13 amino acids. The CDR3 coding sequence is TGTGCCAGCAGCGCCCCTGGACTAGCGGGGACGCTTTTT. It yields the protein CASSAPGLAGTLF.

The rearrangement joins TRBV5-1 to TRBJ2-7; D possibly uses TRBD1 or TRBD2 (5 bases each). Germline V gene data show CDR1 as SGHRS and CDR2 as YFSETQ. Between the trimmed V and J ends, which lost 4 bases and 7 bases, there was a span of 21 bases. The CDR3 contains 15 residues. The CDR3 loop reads CASSQNGASRWEQYF. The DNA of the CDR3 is TGCGCCAGCAGCCAAAACGGGGCTAGCCGTTGGGAGCAGTACTTC. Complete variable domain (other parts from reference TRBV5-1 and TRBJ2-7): KAGVTQTPRYLIKTRGQQVTLSCSPISGHRSVSWYQQTPGQGLQFLFEYFSETQRNKGNFPGRFSGRQFSNSRSEMNVSTLELGDSALYLCASSQNGASRWEQYFGPGTRLTVT.